This paragraph covers one T cell receptor beta chain sequence. The target antigen is unknown. The CDR3 loop spans 16 amino acids. The V end was cut by 6 bases, the J end by 2 bases, with 16 bases between. Germline V gene data show CDR1 as KGHDR and CDR2 as SFDVKD. This entry comes from a study of identical twins. Whole-study results and caveats: The same donors were not followed; conclusions instead depended on cross-sectional statistical analysis.

TCRdb fed the 5' RACE reads into MiXCR, producing one record per CDR3 protein. The sample records some 1,600,000 distinct CDR3 sequences, about 32% being singletons. The clonotype comes from a newborn girl in good health. The specimen was cord blood. The rearrangement uses TRBV24-1 and TRBJ2-1; possibly TRBD2 for D (6 bases). CDR3 protein: CATSPGVADAYNEQFF. The CDR3 coding sequence is TGTGCCACCAGTCCCGGGGTAGCGGACGCCTACAATGAGCAGTTCTTC.